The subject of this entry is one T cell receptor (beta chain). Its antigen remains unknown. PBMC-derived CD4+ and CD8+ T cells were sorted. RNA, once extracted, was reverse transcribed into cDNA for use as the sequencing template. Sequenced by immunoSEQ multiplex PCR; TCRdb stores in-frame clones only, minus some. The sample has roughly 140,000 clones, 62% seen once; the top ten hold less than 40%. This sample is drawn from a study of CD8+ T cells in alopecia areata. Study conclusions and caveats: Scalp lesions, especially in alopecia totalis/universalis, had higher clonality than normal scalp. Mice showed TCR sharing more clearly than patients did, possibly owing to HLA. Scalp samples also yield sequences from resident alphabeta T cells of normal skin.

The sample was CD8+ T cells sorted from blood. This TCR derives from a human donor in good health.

CDR3 loop: CASSLAGGYNEQFF. The CDR3 DNA reads TGTGCCAGCAGTCTAGCGGGAGGCTACAATGAGCAGTTCTTC. This chain links TRBV6-6 with TRBJ2-7; 11 bases fit TRBD2. The DNA matches TRBJ2-1 better at its end, which makes the J call doubtful. Germline CDR1 MNHNY, CDR2 SVGAGI (reference sequence). The CDR3 contains 14 residues.